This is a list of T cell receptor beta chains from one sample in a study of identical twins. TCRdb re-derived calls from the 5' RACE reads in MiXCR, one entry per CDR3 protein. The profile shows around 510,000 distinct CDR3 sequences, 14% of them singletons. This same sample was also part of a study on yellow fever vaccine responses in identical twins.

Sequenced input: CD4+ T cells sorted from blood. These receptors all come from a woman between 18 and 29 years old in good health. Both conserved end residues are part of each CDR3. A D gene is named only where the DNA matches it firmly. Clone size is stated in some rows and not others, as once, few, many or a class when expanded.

TGTGCCAGCAGCTCCCGGCTAGGGGGGCCAGATACGCAGTATTTT | CASSSRLGGPDTQYF | few | - | TRBJ2-3 | TRBV7-2
TGCAGTGCACCGAACCCGGCAGGGACTACCTACGAGCAGTACTTC | CSAPNPAGTTYEQYF | - | TRBD2 | TRBJ2-7 | TRBV20-1
TGTGCCAGTAGTATACGCGGGCGGGACACAGATACGCAGTATTTT | CASSIRGRDTDTQYF | - | - | TRBJ2-3 | TRBV19
TGTGCCAGTAGTATAGTTTACAGCTTGAACACTGAAGCTTTCTTT | CASSIVYSLNTEAFF | - | - | TRBJ1-1 | TRBV19
TGCAGTGCTAGAGATTTGCCTAGCGGGAGTCCAGATACGCAGTATTTT | CSARDLPSGSPDTQYF | few | TRBD2 | TRBJ2-3 | TRBV20-1
TGTGCCAGCAGCACTAGCGCCTATACGCAGTATTTT | CASSTSAYTQYF | many | TRBD2 | TRBJ2-3 | TRBV7-9
TGTGCCAGCAGCTTTACATCGTTCGTCAGGAGAGACTACGAGCAGTACTTC | CASSFTSFVRRDYEQYF | few | - | TRBJ2-7 | TRBV7-8
TGCGCCAGCAGCTTGACAGGGGGGCGAGAGACCCAGTACTTC | CASSLTGGRETQYF | many | TRBD1 | TRBJ2-5 | TRBV7-9
TGTGCCAGCAGCTACTTCGGGCCTAACTCCTACGAGCAGTACTTC | CASSYFGPNSYEQYF | few | - | TRBJ2-7 | TRBV5-6
TGTGCCAGCAGCTTCCTTCTGGAGACCCAGTACTTC | CASSFLLETQYF | - | - | TRBJ2-5 | TRBV7-9